This TCR beta chain originates from a study of naive and memory T cell subsets (dated by TCRdb to the late 2010s). Some background on the complete study: The figure summarizing the skin biopsy and whole blood samples listed approximately ten blood donors, 7 tuberculin skin test biopsies and 3 saline control biopsies. PCR2 was typically run as a SYBR Green qPCR and stopped at a set threshold, although low-input samples could use end-point PCR of around 6 cycles instead. The research as a whole found: The potential sensitivity of the RNA-based method to TCR transcript changes with T cell activation and differentiation was acknowledged.

Library preparation used 5' RACE. Four rounds of PCR, run with the SP2 primer together with nested alpha and beta constant region primers, were used to amplify the ligated cDNA. For the blood and skin samples, TCR RNA was reverse transcribed with SuperScript IV using primers for the alpha and beta constant regions. An oligonucleotide carrying the Illumina SP2 primer and a UMI was ligated to the 3' end of the cDNA by means of T4 RNA ligase 1. To prevent hairpin formation, the 12-nucleotide UMI was made up of two random hexamers with an eight-base spacer between them. From the second PCR onward, the TCR alpha and beta chain libraries were handled separately, and dual indexing was used for multiplexing. After pooling, the indexed libraries were analyzed by capillary electrophoresis and sequenced on either an Illumina MiSeq or NextSeq. PhiX DNA at about 5-8% was spiked into libraries to increase base diversity and improve cluster recognition. For the original study's pipeline: Demultiplexor took UMIs from read 2, joined the UMIs to the TCR sequence from read 1, and separated reads according to sample indices. V and J genes and V-J junctions were identified by Decombinator, and each TCR was assigned a five-part identifier that included V and J deletions. UMIs were used by Collapsinator to correct sequencing errors and PCR amplification heterogeneity, so that a UMI-based abundance was obtained for each TCR. Identifiers were converted to nucleotide sequence by CDR3Translator and translated to amino acids, and CDR3 regions were extracted on the basis of terminal motifs. After normalization to the amount of input RNA, error-corrected alpha and beta TCR counts from blood and skin were compared. The public sequencing data were trimmed at Q25 with fastp and processed into clonotypes with MiXCR by TCRdb, which kept only in-frame beta chains. Merged by CDR3 protein, the rows form single entries marked with the most common genes and DNA. TCRdb's processing, not the authors', yielded these V and J calls. The sample table shows over 45,000 distinct CDR3 sequences, and 7.6% are seen once. The ten most abundant clones make up 9.8% of the sample.

The study reported a robust and sensitive protocol to amplify, sequence and analyze TCRs, based on 3' ligation of a UMI-containing oligonucleotide to TCR cDNA. Whole blood analysis involved drawing more than 2 ml of peripheral blood from adult healthy volunteers into Tempus tubes and then extracting RNA following the manufacturer's instructions. Total RNA was used without cell sorting and was treated with RQ1 DNase before reverse transcription, with a target input of about 1 to 1,100 ng. Skin biopsy and whole blood libraries were made to test pipeline robustness in samples where T cells form a minority population. Based on the germline V gene (reference sequence), the CDR1 and CDR2 sequences are GTSNPN and SVGIG. Inclusive of the bounding cysteine and phenylalanine, the CDR3 is 13 residues long. Only the CDR3 portion is preserved as DNA: 39 bases, with reading frame beginning at the first base. V has 0 bases trimmed and J has 12 bases trimmed; junction bases matching no gene number 9.

As to this clonotype: The specificity of this receptor is unknown. Base qualities are not recorded, but no much larger clone differs from it by a single base.

The clonotype was recovered from a female donor in good health. The rearrangement joined TRBV30 to TRBJ1-2, and 8 junctional nucleotides match TRBD1. The DNA sequence is given as TGTGCCTGGAGTGTAGTCAGGGGGCCGGGCGACACCTTC. Its protein reads: CAWSVVRGPGDTF.